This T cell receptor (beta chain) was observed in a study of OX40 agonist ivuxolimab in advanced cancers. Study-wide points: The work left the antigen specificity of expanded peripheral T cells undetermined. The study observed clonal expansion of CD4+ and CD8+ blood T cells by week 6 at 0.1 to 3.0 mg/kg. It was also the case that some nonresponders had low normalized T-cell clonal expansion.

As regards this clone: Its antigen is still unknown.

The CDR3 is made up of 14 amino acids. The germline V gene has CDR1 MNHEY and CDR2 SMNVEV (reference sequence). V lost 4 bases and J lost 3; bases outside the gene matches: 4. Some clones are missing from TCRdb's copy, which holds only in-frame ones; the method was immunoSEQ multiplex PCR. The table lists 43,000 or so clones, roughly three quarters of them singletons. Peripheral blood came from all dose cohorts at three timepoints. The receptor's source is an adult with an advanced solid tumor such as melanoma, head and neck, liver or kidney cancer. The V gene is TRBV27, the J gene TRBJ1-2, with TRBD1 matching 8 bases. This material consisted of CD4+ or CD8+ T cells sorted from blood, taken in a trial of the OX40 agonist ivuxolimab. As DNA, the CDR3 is TGTGCCAGCAGTTCAGGACAGGGTTACTATGGCTACACCTTC. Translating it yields CASSSGQGYYGYTF.